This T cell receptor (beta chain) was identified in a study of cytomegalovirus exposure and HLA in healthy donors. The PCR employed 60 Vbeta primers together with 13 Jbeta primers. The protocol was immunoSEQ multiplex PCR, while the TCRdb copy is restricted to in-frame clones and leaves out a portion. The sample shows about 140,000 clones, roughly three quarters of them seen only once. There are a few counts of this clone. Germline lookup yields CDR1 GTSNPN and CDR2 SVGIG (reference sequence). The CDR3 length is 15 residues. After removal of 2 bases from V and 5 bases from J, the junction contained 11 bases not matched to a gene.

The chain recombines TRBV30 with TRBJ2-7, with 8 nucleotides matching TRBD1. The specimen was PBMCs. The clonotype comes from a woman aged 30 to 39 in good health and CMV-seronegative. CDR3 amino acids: CAWSKKGQGTHEQYF. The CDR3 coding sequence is TGTGCCTGGAGTAAAAAAGGACAGGGTACCCACGAGCAGTACTTC.